Listed here are 8 T cell receptor beta chains from one sample, sequenced in a study of technical replicates of blood from a few donors. The protocol was immunoSEQ multiplex PCR, while the TCRdb copy is restricted to in-frame clones and leaves out a portion. The sample comprises 70,000 to 85,000 clones, 97% of which are singletons, and more than 0.15% rests with the top ten. The sequencing input was T cells isolated from PBMCs. These receptors were obtained from a human donor in good health.

The chain has TRBV7-9 and TRBJ2-3; no definite D call. Germline values: CDR1 SEHNR, CDR2 FQNEAQ (reference sequence). Trimming shortened V by 2 bases and J by 0 bases, and 6 bases separated the two germline ends. The CDR3 is made up of 14 amino acids. The CDR3 here is CASSLQTSTDTQYF. CDR3 in DNA: TGTGCCAGCAGCTTACAGACAAGCACAGATACGCAGTATTTT.

The chain employs TRBV11-2 and TRBJ2-5, with D maybe TRBD2 (6 bases). Germline CDR1 reads SGHAT; CDR2 reads FQNNGV. The CDR3 sequence is 15 residues long. Between the trimmed V and J ends, which lost 5 bases and 1 base, there was a span of 14 bases. CDR3 sequence (DNA): TGTGCCAGCAGCACTAATGGCGGGGTCCAAGAGACCCAGTACTTC. Its protein product is CASSTNGGVQETQYF.

The chain carries TRBV6-1 and TRBJ2-2; D not resolved. This CDR3 is 15 amino acids long. Trimming shortened V by 6 bases and J by 0 bases, and 11 bases separated the two germline ends. Germline CDR1 MNHNS, CDR2 SASEGT. CDR3 protein: CASSPGHTNTGELFF. In DNA form, the CDR3 reads TGTGCCAGCAGCCCAGGTCACACGAACACCGGGGAGCTGTTTTTT.

The genes are TRBV14 and TRBJ2-2; 10 bases line up with TRBD2. Germline-derived CDR1 and CDR2 are SGHDN and FVKESK. J lost 6 bases, V lost 3 bases, and 4 bases had no gene match. The CDR3 length is 15 residues. As DNA, the CDR3 is TGTGCCAGCAGCCAGGGACTAGCGAGGGCCGGGGAGCTGTTTTTT. It is translated as CASSQGLARAGELFF.

This chain links TRBV28 with TRBJ1-2; tentative D call: TRBD1 (6 bases). The CDR3 spans 14 residues. CDR1 is MDHEN and CDR2 is SYDVKM in the germline V gene. V shed 4 bases and J shed 8 bases, with 17 bases lying between them. The CDR3 here is CASSSAGEGKGYTF. DNA of the CDR3: TGTGCCAGCAGTTCGGCAGGGGAAGGAAAAGGCTACACCTTC.

This clone was found once. The chain couples TRBV6-4 to TRBJ2-1, with 7 positions matching TRBD1. Germline CDR1 MRHNA, CDR2 SNTAGT. The V segment lost 5 bases and the J segment 1 base; nucleotides outside the gene matches: 5. The CDR3 contains 15 residues. Here the CDR3 reads CASSPWDSSYNEQFF. As DNA, the CDR3 is TGTGCCAGCAGTCCCTGGGACAGTTCCTACAATGAGCAGTTCTTC.

V usage is TRBV2 and J usage is TRBJ2-3; 9 bases match TRBD1. This CDR3 region has 15 residues. The V and J ends lost 5 bases and 5 bases, in that order; junction bases with no gene match: 8. Germline-derived CDR1 and CDR2 are SNHLY and FYNNEI. The CDR3 reads CASSYRGRSLDTQYF. As DNA, the CDR3 is TGTGCCAGCAGTTACAGGGGGCGGTCGTTAGATACGCAGTATTTT. The variable domain in full, with the rest retrieved from reference TRBV2 and TRBJ2-3, is EPEVTQTPSHQVTQMGQEVILRCVPISNHLYFYWYRQILGQKVEFLVSFYNNEISEKSEIFDDQFSVERPDGSNFTLKIRSTKLEDSAMYFCASSYRGRSLDTQYFGPGTRLTVL.

The chain recombines TRBV7-8 with TRBJ2-7; 9 bases are a match to TRBD1. The CDR3 sequence is 14 residues long. V lost 3 bases to trimming and J lost 4 bases; unmatched junction nucleotides: 4. The germline V gene has CDR1 SGHVS and CDR2 FQNEAQ. The CDR3 protein is CASSLDRGTYEQYF. The CDR3, as DNA: TGTGCCAGCAGCTTGGACAGGGGTACGTACGAGCAGTACTTC.